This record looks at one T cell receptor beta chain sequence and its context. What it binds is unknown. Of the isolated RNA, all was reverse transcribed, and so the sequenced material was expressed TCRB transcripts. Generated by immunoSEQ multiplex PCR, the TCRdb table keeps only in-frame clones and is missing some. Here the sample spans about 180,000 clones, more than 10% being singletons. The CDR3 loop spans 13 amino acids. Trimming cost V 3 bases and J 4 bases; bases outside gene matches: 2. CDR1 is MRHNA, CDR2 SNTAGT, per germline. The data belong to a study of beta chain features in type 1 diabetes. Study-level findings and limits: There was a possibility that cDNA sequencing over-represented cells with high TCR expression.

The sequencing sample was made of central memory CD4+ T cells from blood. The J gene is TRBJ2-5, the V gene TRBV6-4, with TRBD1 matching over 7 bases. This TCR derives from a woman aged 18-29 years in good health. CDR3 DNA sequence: TGTGCCAGCAGTGAACGACAGGGAGAGACCCAGTACTTC. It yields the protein CASSERQGETQYF.